The 10 T cell receptor beta chains given below trace back to one sample, sequenced in a study of lymphopenia after photon versus proton radiotherapy. Some clones are missing from TCRdb's copy, which holds only in-frame ones; the method was immunoSEQ multiplex PCR. The sample records 60,000 or so clones, 87% being singletons. The source was peripheral blood, collected from a patient treated with proton-based radiotherapy. All receptors come from a man of 80 years or more with esophageal cancer.

V and J are TRBV29-1 and TRBJ2-7; 7 bases match TRBD1. Trimming took 7 bases from V and 0 from J; bases not matched to a gene: 3. In germline, CDR1 is SQVTM, CDR2 ANQGSEA. This CDR3 contains 12 residues. The CDR3 DNA reads TGCAGCGGCCGGGACAGCTCCTACGAGCAGTACTTC. This sequence encodes CSGRDSSYEQYF.

The chain is built from TRBV5-1 and TRBJ1-1; unclear D gene. The CDR3 is 14 amino acids. V was cut by 1 base and J by 6 bases, with 13 bases left in between. Germline loops: CDR1 SGHRS, CDR2 YFSETQ. The CDR3 is CASSLFAGIPEAFF. CDR3 DNA: TGCGCCAGCAGCTTGTTTGCGGGGATCCCTGAAGCTTTCTTT.

This chain uses TRBV29-1 with TRBJ2-1, with D unresolved. Germline V lookup: CDR1 SQVTM, CDR2 ANQGSEA. V shed 5 bases and J shed 0 bases, with 11 bases lying between them. CDR3 length: 14 amino acids. CDR3 DNA sequence: TGCAGCGTTCAATTAGCCCTCTCCTACAATGAGCAGTTCTTC. As protein: CSVQLALSYNEQFF.

The table lists this clone with a count of one. The chain joins TRBV30 to TRBJ2-3; 7 nucleotides align to TRBD2. The V and J ends lost 1 base and 3 bases, in that order; junction bases with no gene match: 4. This CDR3 is 14 amino acids long. Germline lookup yields CDR1 GTSNPN and CDR2 SVGIG (reference sequence). The CDR3 bases are TGTGCCTGGAGTGCTCTAGCGGCAACAGATACGCAGTATTTT. Translated: CAWSALAATDTQYF. Looking up the rest from reference TRBV30 and TRBJ2-3 gives the full variable domain: SQTIHQWPATLVQPVGSPLSLECTVEGTSNPNLYWYRQAAGRGLQLLFYSVGIGQISSEVPQNLSASRPQDRQFILSSKKLLLSDSGFYLCAWSALAATDTQYFGPGTRLTVL.

The J gene is TRBJ2-7, the V gene TRBV11-2; 10 nucleotides agree with TRBD2. The CDR3 is 16 amino acids. In germline, CDR1 is SGHAT, CDR2 FQNNGV. V lost 1 base, J lost 1 base, and 4 bases stayed unmatched. CDR3 nucleotide sequence: TGTGCCAGCAGCTTAGTTAGGACTAGCGGTTCCTACGAGCAGTACTTC. It yields the protein CASSLVRTSGSYEQYF.

The gene calls are TRBV18 and TRBJ1-1, with a possible D match to TRBD1 (6 bases). V shed 6 bases and J shed 5 bases, with 10 bases lying between them. The CDR3 runs to 12 residues. Germline V gene sequence: CDR1 KGHSH, CDR2 LQKENI. The CDR3 reads CASSHRDTEAFF. CDR3 nucleotide sequence: TGTGCCAGCTCGCACAGGGATACTGAAGCTTTCTTT.

The rearrangement links TRBV7-2 to TRBJ2-7; perhaps TRBD2 as D (5 bases). Germline CDR1 SGHTA, CDR2 FQGNSA. V lost 7 bases to trimming and J lost 3 bases, with 25 bases between them. There are 17 residues in the CDR3. The chain's CDR3 is CASNVLGPGIWFYEQYF. DNA of the CDR3: TGTGCCAGCAACGTACTAGGCCCCGGAATCTGGTTCTACGAGCAGTACTTC.

This clone was counted between two and nine times. The rearrangement joins TRBV7-9 to TRBJ2-3; D is uncertain. The V end was cut by 1 base, the J end by 4 bases, with 9 bases between. In germline, CDR1 is SEHNR, CDR2 FQNEAQ (reference sequence). This CDR3 is built from 14 residues. CDR3 in amino acids: CASSLGYFSDTQYF. CDR3 DNA: TGTGCCAGCAGCTTAGGGTATTTTTCAGATACGCAGTATTTT.

V and J are TRBV5-6 and TRBJ2-1; D could derive from TRBD1 or TRBD2 (5 bases each). The CDR3 length is 15 residues. V lost 4 bases and J 4 bases, leaving 15 bases between the germline ends. Germline-derived CDR1 and CDR2 are SGHDT and YYEEEE. CDR3 amino acids: CASSLISGGYNEQFF. The CDR3 DNA reads as TGTGCCAGCAGCCTGATTTCTGGGGGTTACAATGAGCAGTTCTTC.

Here the CDR3 reads CASSDGQGDTEAFF. The CDR3, as DNA: TGTGCCAGCAGTGATGGGCAGGGGGACACTGAAGCTTTCTTT. This chain connects TRBV2 to TRBJ1-1; 7 positions agree with TRBD1. The junction had 4 bases not matched to a gene; V was cut back by 3 bases and J by 3 bases. The CDR3 runs 14 residues. Germline V lookup: CDR1 SNHLY, CDR2 FYNNEI. Complete variable domain (other parts from reference TRBV2 and TRBJ1-1): EPEVTQTPSHQVTQMGQEVILRCVPISNHLYFYWYRQILGQKVEFLVSFYNNEISEKSEIFDDQFSVERPDGSNFTLKIRSTKLEDSAMYFCASSDGQGDTEAFFGQGTRLTVV.